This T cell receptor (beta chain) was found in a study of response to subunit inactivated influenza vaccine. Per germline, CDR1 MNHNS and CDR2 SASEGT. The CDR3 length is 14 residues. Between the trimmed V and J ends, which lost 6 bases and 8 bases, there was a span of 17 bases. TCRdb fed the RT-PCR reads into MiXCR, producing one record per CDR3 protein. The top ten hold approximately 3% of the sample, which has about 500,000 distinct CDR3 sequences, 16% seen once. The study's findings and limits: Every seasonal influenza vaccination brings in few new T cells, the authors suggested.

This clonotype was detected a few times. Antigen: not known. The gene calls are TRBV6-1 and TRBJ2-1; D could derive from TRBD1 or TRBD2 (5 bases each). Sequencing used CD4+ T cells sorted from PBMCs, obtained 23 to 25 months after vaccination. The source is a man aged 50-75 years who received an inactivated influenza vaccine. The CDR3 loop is CASSNQGEMHEQFF. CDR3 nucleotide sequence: TGTGCCAGCAGCAACCAAGGGGAGATGCATGAGCAGTTCTTC.